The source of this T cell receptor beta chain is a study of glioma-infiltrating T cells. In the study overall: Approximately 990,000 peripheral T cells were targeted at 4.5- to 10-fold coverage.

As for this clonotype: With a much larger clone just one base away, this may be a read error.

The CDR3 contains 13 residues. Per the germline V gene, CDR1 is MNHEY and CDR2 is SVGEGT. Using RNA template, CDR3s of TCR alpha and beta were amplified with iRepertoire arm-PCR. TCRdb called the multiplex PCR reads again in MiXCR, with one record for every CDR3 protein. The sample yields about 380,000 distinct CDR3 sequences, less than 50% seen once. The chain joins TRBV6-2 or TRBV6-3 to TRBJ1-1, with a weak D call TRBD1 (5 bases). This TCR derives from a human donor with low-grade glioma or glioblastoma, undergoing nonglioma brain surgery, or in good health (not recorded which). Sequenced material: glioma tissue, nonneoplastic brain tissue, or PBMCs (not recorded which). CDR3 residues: CANSHPGFTEAFF. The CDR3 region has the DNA TGTGCCAACAGTCACCCAGGGTTCACTGAAGCTTTCTTT.